Below are 15 T cell receptor beta chains sequenced from a single sample in a study of human T cells and chemical hapten exposure. Regarding time point: patch test 2, 6 weeks after DPC sensitization. Sample treatment: therapeutic diphenylcyclopropenone sensitization with weekly scalp DPC. TCRdb ran MiXCR on the RACE reads and lists one entry per CDR3 protein. The table has fewer than 150,000 distinct CDR3 sequences, 10% to 15% seen once. The input for sequencing was whole blood, taken in connection with sensitization to the hapten diphenylcyclopropenone (DPC). These receptors came from a woman aged 45 to 65 with alopecia areata. Some clones in this sample may be carry-over from other donors' samples.

This clonotype has only a few counts. Its ends do not fully match the called genes, so a read error is possible. The chain recombines TRBV5-1 with TRBJ1-6; D remains ambiguous. The CDR3 spans 15 residues. Germline CDR1 reads SGHRS; CDR2 reads YFSETQ. In nucleotides, the CDR3 is TGCGCCAGCAGCTTGGGGACGTCCTATAATTCACCCCTCCATTTT. Its protein is CASSLGTSYNSPLHF.

This clonotype was detected ten times or more. The V gene is TRBV3-1, the J gene TRBJ1-5; no clear D gene. Trimming cost V 5 bases and J 9 bases, with 8 bases left between them. The germline gives CDR1 LGHDT, CDR2 YNNKEL (reference sequence). CDR3 size: 11 residues. The CDR3 region has the DNA TGTGCCAGCAGCTCCACTAGGCCCCAGCATTTT. Translating gives CASSSTRPQHF.

This clonotype was found many times. The V and J genes are TRBV29-1 and TRBJ2-2; D could derive from TRBD1 or TRBD2 (5 bases each). Germline CDR1 and CDR2: SQVTM and ANQGSEA. The CDR3 extends over 12 amino acids. The CDR3 sequence: CTLMGETGELFF. CDR3 bases: TGCACCCTTATGGGGGAGACCGGGGAGCTGTTTTTT.

This clonotype was seen only a few times. J is TRBJ2-1 and V is TRBV4-3; 9 bases align to TRBD2. The CDR3 sequence is 15 residues long. CDR1 and CDR2 from the germline V gene are LGHNA and YSLEER. V gave up 0 bases and J gave up 10 bases; unmatched junction bases: 7. The chain's CDR3 is CASSQDFGLAREQFF. The CDR3 DNA reads TGCGCCAGCAGCCAAGATTTTGGACTAGCGCGGGAGCAGTTCTTC.

The chain employs TRBV29-1 and TRBJ2-7; 11 positions match TRBD2. The CDR3 covers 15 residues. The germline V gene encodes CDR1 SQVTM and CDR2 ANQGSEA. After removal of 6 bases from V and 0 bases from J, the junction contained 7 bases not matched to a gene. CDR3 sequence (DNA): TGCAGCGTGGAATCTAGCGGGAGGAGCTCCTACGAGCAGTACTTC. It encodes CSVESSGRSSYEQYF.

This clonotype has just a few counts. The chain is built from TRBV29-1 and TRBJ2-3; maybe TRBD2 (6 bases). V was pared by 1 base and J by 4 bases, with 12 bases between. The V gene's germline CDR1 is SQVTM and CDR2 ANQGSEA. CDR3 size: 14 residues. Written as DNA, the CDR3 is TGCAGCGTTGAAGGCTCCGGGAGTGCAGATACGCAGTATTTT. It translates to CSVEGSGSADTQYF.

The genes are TRBV18 and TRBJ2-2; D is unresolved. This CDR3 has 15 amino acids. Trimming removed 5 bases from V and 0 bases from J, with 10 bases in between. Germline CDR1 KGHSH, CDR2 LQKENI. In DNA form, the CDR3 reads TGTGCCAGCTCATCAACAATGGCGAACACCGGGGAGCTGTTTTTT. Protein product: CASSSTMANTGELFF.

This clonotype appeared a few times. CDR3 sequence reads: CASSPGTRLNEQFF. The CDR3 DNA is TGTGCCAGCTCACCAGGGACTAGACTCAATGAGCAGTTCTTC. V usage is TRBV18 and J usage is TRBJ2-1; 8 nucleotides agree with TRBD2. The CDR3 runs to 14 residues. The trim removed 2 bases at V and 6 bases at J, leaving 3 bases unmatched. Per germline, CDR1 KGHSH and CDR2 LQKENI. Based on the CDR3 plus reference TRBV18 and TRBJ2-1, the full variable domain is NAGVMQNPRHLVRRRGQEARLRCSPMKGHSHVYWYRQLPEEGLKFMVYLQKENIIDESGMPKERFSAEFPKEGPSILRIQQVVRGDSAAYFCASSPGTRLNEQFFGPGTRLTVL.

The CDR3 DNA is TGCGCCAGCAGCTGGGGACAGCTAGACCAAGAGACCCAGTACTTC. Amino acids: CASSWGQLDQETQYF. This chain uses TRBV5-1 with TRBJ2-5; 7 nucleotides line up with TRBD1. The CDR3 is made up of 15 amino acids. CDR1 SGHRS and CDR2 YFSETQ come from the germline V gene. V shed 3 bases, J shed 0 bases, and the junction held 5 bases outside the gene matches.

This clonotype was picked up many times. CDR3 DNA sequence: TGTGCCAGCCGTGGCGGGGTCAGCAATCAGCCCCAGCATTTT. Residues: CASRGGVSNQPQHF. The chain is built from TRBV19 and TRBJ1-5; D is ambiguous. CDR1 is LNHDA, CDR2 SQIVND, per germline (reference sequence). V was shortened by 9 bases and J by 1 base, with 13 bases between the two germline ends. The CDR3 runs to 14 residues.

V usage is TRBV10-3 and J usage is TRBJ2-2; 9 positions match TRBD2. The length of the CDR3 is 16 residues. J lost 5 bases, V lost 7 bases, and 11 bases had no gene match. Per germline, CDR1 ENHRY and CDR2 SYGVKD. The CDR3 DNA reads as TGTGCCATCAATCGCGGTCTAGCGGGAACTACCGGGGAGCTGTTTTTT. Translated: CAINRGLAGTTGELFF.

This clonotype was counted only a few times. The chain couples TRBV3-1 to TRBJ2-1, with 8 bases identical to TRBD2. The CDR3 sequence is 14 residues long. The germline V gene encodes CDR1 LGHDT and CDR2 YNNKEL (reference sequence). V gave up 2 bases and J gave up 5 bases; unmatched junction bases: 2. The CDR3 spells CASSQLAGHNEQFF. CDR3 nucleotide sequence: TGTGCCAGCAGCCAACTAGCGGGTCACAATGAGCAGTTCTTC.

The table lists this clonotype with a few counts. The V and J genes are TRBV11-2 and TRBJ1-1; possible D gene TRBD1, 5 bases. Trimming removed 4 bases at V and 8 bases at J, with 14 bases between. CDR1 and CDR2 (germline): SGHAT, FQNNGV. The length of the CDR3 is 13 residues. In DNA, the CDR3 is TGTGCCAGCAGCTCACGCAGGGTGCCGGAAGCTTTCTTT. This sequence encodes CASSSRRVPEAFF.

The V gene is TRBV19, the J gene TRBJ2-2, with D perhaps TRBD1 (5 bases). The V gene's germline CDR1 is LNHDA and CDR2 SQIVND (reference sequence). This CDR3 spans 15 amino acids. Trimming pared 5 bases from V and 4 bases from J, leaving 14 bases between. CDR3 region: CASSSQGVGTGELFF. Written as DNA, the CDR3 is TGTGCCAGTAGTTCCCAGGGCGTAGGCACCGGGGAGCTGTTTTTT.

In its sample, this clonotype was seen many times. V and J are TRBV12-3 or TRBV12-4 and TRBJ2-7, with D perhaps TRBD1 or TRBD2 (6 bases each). CDR3 size: 15 residues. V lost 6 bases and J 6 bases, leaving 21 bases between the germline ends. The CDR3 reads CASSLLGDRGREQYF. The CDR3 region has the DNA TGTGCCAGCAGCCTACTAGGGGACCGGGGGCGCGAGCAGTACTTC.